This is a list of T cell receptor beta chains from one sample in a study of regulatory T cells in long-lasting Graves disease. TCRdb called the multiplex PCR reads again in MiXCR, with one record for every CDR3 protein. The table lists 360,000 or so distinct CDR3 sequences, 16% of them singletons, with 25% to 30% in the top ten. The sample also formed part of further work on T cells in Graves' hyperthyroidism and ophthalmopathy.

The sequences come from peripheral blood mononuclear cells (PBMCs), collected at new diagnosis, from a patient treated with antithyroid drugs. Every receptor here comes from a man in his forties or fifties with Graves disease. Both conserved end residues are part of each CDR3. Fields, in order: CDR3 protein, CDR3 DNA, clone size, D gene, CDR3 length, J gene, V gene. A D gene is named only where the DNA matches it firmly. Clone size is not always given. Where it is, it says once, few, many or a class for expanded clones.

CASSPSGEAYNEQFF,TGTGCCAGCTCACCCTCGGGGGAGGCCTACAATGAGCAGTTCTTC,.,.,15,TRBJ2-1,TRBV18
CASSRRQGGSYEQYF,TGTGCCAGCAGTCGACGACAGGGGGGATCCTACGAGCAGTACTTC,many,TRBD1,15,TRBJ2-7,TRBV7-2
CASSLEGRNQPQHF,TGTGCCAGCAGTTTAGAGGGGCGGAATCAGCCCCAGCATTTT,many,.,14,TRBJ1-5,TRBV2
CASSRGQGINYGYTF,TGTGCCAGCAGTAGGGGACAGGGGATTAACTATGGCTACACCTTC,.,TRBD1,15,TRBJ1-2,TRBV12-3/TRBV12-4
CASSQGGASPLHF,TGCGCCAGCAGCCAAGGGGGGGCTTCACCCCTCCACTTT,.,.,13,TRBJ1-6,TRBV4-1
CASSLHDRGTDTQYF,TGCGCCAGCAGCCTCCACGACAGGGGCACAGATACGCAGTATTTT,.,TRBD1,15,TRBJ2-3,TRBV5-1
CASSVAYYGEQYF,TGTGCCAGCAGCGTAGCTTACTACGGCGAGCAGTACTTC,.,.,13,TRBJ2-7,TRBV9
CSARGPNQGETQYF,TGCAGTGCTAGAGGACCGAATCAGGGGGAGACCCAGTACTTC,many,.,14,TRBJ2-5,TRBV20-1
CASSVRRGPSAQHF,TGTGCCAGCAGTGTTCGCCGCGGCCCGTCGGCCCAGCATTTT,many,.,14,TRBJ1-5,TRBV6-1
CASRVILANYGYTF,TGTGCCAGCAGGGTAATTTTGGCTAACTATGGCTACACCTTC,few,.,14,TRBJ1-2,TRBV7-2
CATSREGGYTF,TGTGCCACCAGCAGAGAGGGCGGCTACACCTTC,many,.,11,TRBJ1-2,TRBV15
CASSLVPFGELFF,TGTGCCAGCAGCTTAGTCCCCTTCGGGGAGCTGTTTTTT,.,.,13,TRBJ2-2,TRBV7-2
CASGGSNQPQHF,TGTGCCAGCGGGGGAAGCAATCAGCCCCAGCATTTT,many,.,12,TRBJ1-5,TRBV12-3/TRBV12-4
CASSQARGYQETQYF,TGTGCCAGCAGCCAAGCTCGGGGGTACCAAGAGACCCAGTACTTC,many,.,15,TRBJ2-5,TRBV4-2
CASSAWGGGYEQYF,TGTGCCAGCAGCGCCTGGGGTGGGGGCTACGAGCAGTACTTC,many,.,14,TRBJ2-7,TRBV28
CSVRQGGNEQFF,TGCAGCGTTCGACAGGGCGGCAATGAGCAGTTCTTC,.,TRBD1,12,TRBJ2-1,TRBV29-1
CASREEQGNQPQHF,TGTGCCAGCAGGGAGGAACAAGGCAATCAGCCCCAGCATTTT,many,.,14,TRBJ1-5,TRBV2
CASTELAGANVLTF,TGTGCCAGCACCGAGCTTGCAGGGGCCAACGTCCTGACTTTC,few,.,14,TRBJ2-6,TRBV6-1
CSARHPGQANYGYTF,TGCAGTGCTAGACATCCGGGACAGGCGAACTATGGCTACACCTTC,.,TRBD1,15,TRBJ1-2,TRBV20-1
CASSFGSSSYNEQFF,TGTGCCAGCAGTTTCGGCTCAAGCTCCTACAATGAGCAGTTCTTC,.,.,15,TRBJ2-1,TRBV12-3/TRBV12-4
CASSGREQFF,TGTGCCAGCAGCGGTCGGGAGCAGTTCTTC,many,.,10,TRBJ2-1,TRBV7-9
CASGLDIGQGAHEQYF,TGTGCTAGTGGTTTGGATATCGGACAGGGCGCGCACGAGCAGTACTTC,many,TRBD1,16,TRBJ2-7,TRBV12-5